The text below deals with one T cell receptor (beta chain). What it binds is unknown. This record belongs to a study of T cells in Graves' hyperthyroidism and ophthalmopathy. Study outcomes and limitations: Blood also carried most thyroid clonotypes expanded above 0.001.

This CDR3 region has 13 residues. Germline CDR1 is GTSNPN and CDR2 is SVGIG (reference sequence). Trimming removed 0 bases from V and 8 bases from J, with 13 bases in between. Amplified regions were TCR beta CDR3 sequences from RNA transcripts. The TCR CDR3 was amplified in a first-round RT-PCR using the HTBI primer set. TCRdb analysed the multiplex PCR reads with MiXCR anew, one entry per CDR3 protein. The sample consists of about 270,000 distinct CDR3 sequences, around 25% of them appearing once. The sequenced sample consisted of blood. The sequence was obtained from a middle-aged woman with Graves' ophthalmopathy. This chain connects TRBV30 to TRBJ1-2; TRBD1 might be the D (6 bases). CDR3 nucleotide sequence: TGTGCCTGGAGTGTACAGGGAGTAGAGGGCTACACCTTC. It encodes CAWSVQGVEGYTF.